This TCR beta chain was obtained from a study of blood T cell repertoires in COVID-19. In the study overall: PBMCs, B-cell-depleted T cells, or T cells were the source of the cDNA or gDNA that made up the material.

CDR3 length: 15 amino acids. The germline V gene encodes CDR1 SGHVS and CDR2 FQNEAQ. The V gene lost 1 base and the J gene lost 4 bases, with 11 bases spanning the gap. Assay used: immunoSEQ multiplex PCR; TCRdb lists only in-frame clones, some missing. The data contain some 220,000 clones, 80% to 90% of them singletons. The TCR comes from a man between 50 and 59 years old who had recovered from COVID-19. J is TRBJ2-1 and V is TRBV7-8; D not resolved. The material sequenced was peripheral blood. The CDR3 sequence is CASSLVVAPYNEQFF. CDR3 sequence (DNA): TGTGCCAGCAGCTTAGTGGTGGCCCCATACAATGAGCAGTTCTTC. Filled out from reference TRBV7-8 and TRBJ2-1, the complete variable domain reads GAGVSQSPRYKVAKRGQDVALRCDPISGHVSLFWYQQALGQGPEFLTYFQNEAQLDKSGLPSDRFFAERPEGSVSTLKIQRTQQEDSAVYLCASSLVVAPYNEQFFGPGTRLTVL.